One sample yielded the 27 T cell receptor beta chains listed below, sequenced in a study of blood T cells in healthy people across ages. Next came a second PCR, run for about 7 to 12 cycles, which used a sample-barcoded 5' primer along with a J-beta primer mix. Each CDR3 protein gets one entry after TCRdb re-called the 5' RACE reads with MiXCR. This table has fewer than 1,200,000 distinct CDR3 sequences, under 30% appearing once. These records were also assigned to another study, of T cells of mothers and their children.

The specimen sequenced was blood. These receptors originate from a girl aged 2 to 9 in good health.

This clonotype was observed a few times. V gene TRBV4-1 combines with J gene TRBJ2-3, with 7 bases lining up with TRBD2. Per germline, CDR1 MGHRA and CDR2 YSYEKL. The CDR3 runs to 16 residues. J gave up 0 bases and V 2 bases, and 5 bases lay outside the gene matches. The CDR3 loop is CASSQYSSGSTDTQYF. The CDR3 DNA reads TGCGCCAGCAGCCAATATTCTAGCGGTAGCACAGATACGCAGTATTTT.

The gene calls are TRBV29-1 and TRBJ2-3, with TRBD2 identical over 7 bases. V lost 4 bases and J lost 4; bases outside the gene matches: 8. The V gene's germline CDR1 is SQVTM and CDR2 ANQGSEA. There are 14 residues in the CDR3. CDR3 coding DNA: TGCAGCGTTGTGCCCGGACTAGAGGCAGATACGCAGTATTTT. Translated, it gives CSVVPGLEADTQYF.

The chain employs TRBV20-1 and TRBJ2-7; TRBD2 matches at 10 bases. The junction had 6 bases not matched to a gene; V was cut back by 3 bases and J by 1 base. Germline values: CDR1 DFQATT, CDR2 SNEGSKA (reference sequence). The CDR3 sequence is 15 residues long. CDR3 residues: CSARAQREGSYEQYF. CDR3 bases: TGCAGTGCTAGGGCCCAGCGGGAGGGATCCTACGAGCAGTACTTC.

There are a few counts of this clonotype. The CDR3 sequence is CASSLGTATREAFF. CDR3 nucleotide sequence: TGCGCCAGCAGCCTAGGGACAGCCACCCGGGAAGCTTTCTTT. The rearrangement links TRBV4-3 to TRBJ1-1, with 7 bases aligning to TRBD1. The CDR3 length is 14 residues. The germline CDR1 and CDR2 sequences are LGHNA and YSLEER. V dropped 4 bases and J dropped 8; count of bases not matched to a gene: 10.

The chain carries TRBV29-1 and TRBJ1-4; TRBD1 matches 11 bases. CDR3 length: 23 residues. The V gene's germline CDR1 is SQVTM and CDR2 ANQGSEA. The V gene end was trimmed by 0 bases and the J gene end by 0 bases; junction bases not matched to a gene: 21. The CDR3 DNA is TGCAGCGTTGAAGATCTATCAATGGCCCTCGGGACAGGGGGTTTTGCAACTAATGAAAAACTGTTTTTT. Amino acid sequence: CSVEDLSMALGTGGFATNEKLFF.

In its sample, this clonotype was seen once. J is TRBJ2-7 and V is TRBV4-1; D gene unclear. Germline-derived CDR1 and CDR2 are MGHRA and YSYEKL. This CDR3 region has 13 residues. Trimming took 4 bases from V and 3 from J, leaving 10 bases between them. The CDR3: CASSPGELYEQYF. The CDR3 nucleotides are TGCGCCAGCAGCCCCGGAGAGCTCTACGAGCAGTACTTC.

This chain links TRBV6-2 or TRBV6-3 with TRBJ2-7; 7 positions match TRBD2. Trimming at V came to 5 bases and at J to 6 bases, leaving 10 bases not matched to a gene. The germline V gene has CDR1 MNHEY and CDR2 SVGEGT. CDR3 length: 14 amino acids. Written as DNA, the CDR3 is TGTGCCAGCAGTCGCCGGCTAGCGGAATCCGAGCAGTACTTC. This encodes CASSRRLAESEQYF.

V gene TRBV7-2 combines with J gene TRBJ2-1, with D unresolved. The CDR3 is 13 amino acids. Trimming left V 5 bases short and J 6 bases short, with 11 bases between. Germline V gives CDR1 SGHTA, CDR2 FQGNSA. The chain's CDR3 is CASSLLSGNEQFF. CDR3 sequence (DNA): TGTGCCAGCAGCCTATTGTCGGGCAATGAGCAGTTCTTC.

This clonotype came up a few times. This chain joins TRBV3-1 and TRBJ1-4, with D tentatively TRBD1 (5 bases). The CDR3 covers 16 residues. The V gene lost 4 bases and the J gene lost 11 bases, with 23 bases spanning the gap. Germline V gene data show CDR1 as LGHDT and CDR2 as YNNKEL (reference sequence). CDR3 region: CASSPVSGGSQRKLFF. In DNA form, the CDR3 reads TGTGCCAGCAGCCCTGTTAGTGGGGGTAGCCAGAGGAAACTGTTTTTT.

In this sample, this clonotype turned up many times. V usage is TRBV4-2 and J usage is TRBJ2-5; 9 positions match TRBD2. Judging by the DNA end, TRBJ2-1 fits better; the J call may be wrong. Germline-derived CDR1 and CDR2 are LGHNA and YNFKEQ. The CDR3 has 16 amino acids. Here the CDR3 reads CASSTGEGSGGDEQFF. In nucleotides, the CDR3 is TGTGCCAGCAGCACAGGGGAAGGTAGCGGGGGCGATGAGCAGTTCTTC.

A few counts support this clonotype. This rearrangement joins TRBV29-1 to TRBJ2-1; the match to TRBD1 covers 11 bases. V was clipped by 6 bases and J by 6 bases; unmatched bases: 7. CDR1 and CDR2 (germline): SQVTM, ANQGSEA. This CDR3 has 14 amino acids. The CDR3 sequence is CSVADRGHGNEQFF. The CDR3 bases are TGCAGCGTCGCGGACAGGGGGCATGGCAATGAGCAGTTCTTC.

The CDR3 protein is CASSFSDAEAFF. The CDR3 bases are TGTGCCAGCAGCTTTTCGGACGCTGAAGCTTTCTTT. This sequence joins TRBV7-2 and TRBJ1-1; D unclear. This CDR3 region has 12 residues. The V end lost 3 bases, the J end lost 6 bases, and 8 bases lay between the germline ends. Germline CDR1 and CDR2: SGHTA and FQGNSA. The full variable domain, its missing parts supplied by reference TRBV7-2 and TRBJ1-1, is GAGVSQSPSNKVTEKGKDVELRCDPISGHTALYWYRQSLGQGLEFLIYFQGNSAPDKSGLPSDRFSAERTGGSVSTLTIQRTQQEDSAVYLCASSFSDAEAFFGQGTRLTVV.

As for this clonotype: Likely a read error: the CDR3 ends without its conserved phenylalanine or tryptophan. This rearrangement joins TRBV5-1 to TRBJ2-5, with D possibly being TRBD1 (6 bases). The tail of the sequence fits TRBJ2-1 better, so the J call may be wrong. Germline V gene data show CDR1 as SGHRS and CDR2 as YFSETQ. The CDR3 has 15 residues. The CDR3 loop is CASSLQLGAYNEQFL. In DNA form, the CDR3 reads TGCGCCAGCAGCTTGCAGTTGGGGGCTTACAATGAGCAGTTCCTC.

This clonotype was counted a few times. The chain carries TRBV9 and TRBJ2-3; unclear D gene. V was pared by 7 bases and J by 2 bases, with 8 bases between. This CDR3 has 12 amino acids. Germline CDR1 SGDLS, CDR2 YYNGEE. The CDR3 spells CASVGLTDTQYF. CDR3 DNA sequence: TGTGCCAGCGTCGGTCTCACAGATACGCAGTATTTT.

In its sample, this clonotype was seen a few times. DNA of the CDR3: TGTGCCAGCAGCTTAACTGGAAGCGACGAGCAGTACTTC. Amino acids: CASSLTGSDEQYF. The chain couples TRBV7-3 to TRBJ2-7, with unresolved D. Trimming took 0 bases from V and 5 from J, leaving 8 bases between them. Germline V gives CDR1 SGHTA, CDR2 FQGTGA. CDR3 length: 13 residues.

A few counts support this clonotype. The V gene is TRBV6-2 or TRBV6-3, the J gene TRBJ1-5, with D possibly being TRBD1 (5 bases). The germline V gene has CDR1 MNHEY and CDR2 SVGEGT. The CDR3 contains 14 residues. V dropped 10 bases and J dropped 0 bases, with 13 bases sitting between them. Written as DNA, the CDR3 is TGTGCCACATGGGACTTAGATAGCAATCAGCCCCAGCATTTT. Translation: CATWDLDSNQPQHF.

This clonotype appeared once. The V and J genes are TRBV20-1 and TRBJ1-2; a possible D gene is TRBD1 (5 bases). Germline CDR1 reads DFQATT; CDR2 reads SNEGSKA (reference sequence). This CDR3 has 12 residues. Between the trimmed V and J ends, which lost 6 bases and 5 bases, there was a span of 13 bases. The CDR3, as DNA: TGCAGTGCCCCGGGACGGGAGTATGGCTACACCTTC. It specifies CSAPGREYGYTF.

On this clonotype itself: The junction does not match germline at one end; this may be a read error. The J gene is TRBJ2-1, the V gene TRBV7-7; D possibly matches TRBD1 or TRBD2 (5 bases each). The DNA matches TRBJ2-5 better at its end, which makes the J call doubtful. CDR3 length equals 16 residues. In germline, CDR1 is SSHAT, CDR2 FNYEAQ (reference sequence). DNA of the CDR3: TGTGCTAGCAGCTCAACAAGGGACGGGTGGGGAGAGACCCAGTACTTC. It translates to CASSSTRDGWGETQYF.

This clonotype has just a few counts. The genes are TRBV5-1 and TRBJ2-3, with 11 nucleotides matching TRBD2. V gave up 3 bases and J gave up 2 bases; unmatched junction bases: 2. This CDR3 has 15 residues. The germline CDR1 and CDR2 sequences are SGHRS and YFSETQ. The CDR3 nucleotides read TGCGCCAGCAGCTGGGGACTAGCGGTCACAGATACGCAGTATTTT. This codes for CASSWGLAVTDTQYF.

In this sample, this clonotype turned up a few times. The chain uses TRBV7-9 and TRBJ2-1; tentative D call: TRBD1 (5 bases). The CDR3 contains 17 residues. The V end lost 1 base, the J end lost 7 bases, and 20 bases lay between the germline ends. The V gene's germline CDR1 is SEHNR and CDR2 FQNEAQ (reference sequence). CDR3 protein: CASSLGWQGEPLNEQFF. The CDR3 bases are TGTGCCAGCAGCTTAGGATGGCAGGGTGAGCCTTTAAATGAGCAGTTCTTC.

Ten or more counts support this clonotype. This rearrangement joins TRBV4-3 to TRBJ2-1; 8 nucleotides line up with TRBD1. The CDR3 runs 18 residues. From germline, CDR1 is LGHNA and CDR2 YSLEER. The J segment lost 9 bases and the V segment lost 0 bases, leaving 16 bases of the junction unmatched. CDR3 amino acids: CASSQDLPTGTGHLEQFF. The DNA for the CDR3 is TGCGCCAGCAGCCAAGATCTGCCAACCGGGACAGGCCACCTTGAGCAGTTCTTC.

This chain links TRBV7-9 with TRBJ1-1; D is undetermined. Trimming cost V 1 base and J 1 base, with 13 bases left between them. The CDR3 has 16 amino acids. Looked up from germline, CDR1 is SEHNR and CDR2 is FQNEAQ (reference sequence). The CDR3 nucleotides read TGTGCCAGCAGCTTAGATCGAAGGAGCCCGAACACTGAAGCTTTCTTT. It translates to CASSLDRRSPNTEAFF.

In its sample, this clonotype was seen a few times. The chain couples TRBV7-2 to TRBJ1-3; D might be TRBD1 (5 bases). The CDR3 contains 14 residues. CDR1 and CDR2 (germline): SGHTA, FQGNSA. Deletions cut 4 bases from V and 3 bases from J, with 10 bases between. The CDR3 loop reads CASSSAGLGNTIYF. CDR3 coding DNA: TGTGCCAGCAGCTCAGCAGGGCTTGGAAACACCATATATTTT.

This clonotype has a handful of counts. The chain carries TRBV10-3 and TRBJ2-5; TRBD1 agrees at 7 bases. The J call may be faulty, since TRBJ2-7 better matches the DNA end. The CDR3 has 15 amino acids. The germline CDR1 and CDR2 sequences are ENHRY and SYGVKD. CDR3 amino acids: CAISESKGTEYEQYF. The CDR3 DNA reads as TGTGCCATCAGTGAGTCGAAGGGGACAGAGTACGAGCAGTACTTC.

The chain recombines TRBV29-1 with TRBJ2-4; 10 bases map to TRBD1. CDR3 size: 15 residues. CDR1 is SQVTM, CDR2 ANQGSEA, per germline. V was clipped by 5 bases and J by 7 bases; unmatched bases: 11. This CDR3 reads CSVFFLSGQGNIQYF. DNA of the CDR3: TGCAGCGTTTTCTTTCTTTCGGGACAGGGGAACATTCAGTACTTC.

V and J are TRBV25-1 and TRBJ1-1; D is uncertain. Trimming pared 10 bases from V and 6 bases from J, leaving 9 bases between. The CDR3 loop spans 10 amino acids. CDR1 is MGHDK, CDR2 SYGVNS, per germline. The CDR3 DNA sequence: TGTGCCACCGCATTTGCTGAAGCTTTCTTT. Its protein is CATAFAEAFF.

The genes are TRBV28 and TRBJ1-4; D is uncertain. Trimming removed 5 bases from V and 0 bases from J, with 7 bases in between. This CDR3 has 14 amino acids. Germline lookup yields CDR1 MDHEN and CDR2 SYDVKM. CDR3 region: CASSLPSTNEKLFF. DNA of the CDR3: TGTGCCAGCAGTCTACCCTCAACTAATGAAAAACTGTTTTTT.